The 25 T cell receptor beta chains below all came from one sample that was sequenced in a study of blood T cells in healthy people across ages. A second PCR, run for about 6 to 12 cycles, used a sample-barcoded 5' primer plus a J-beta primer mix. One entry per CDR3 protein results from TCRdb running MiXCR on the 5' RACE reads. The sample yields 800,000 or so distinct CDR3 sequences, about 45% seen once. The sequenced sample consisted of blood. These receptors all come from a man of 80 years or more in good health.

This clonotype has a handful of counts. The chain couples TRBV5-1 to TRBJ2-3, with 7 positions matching TRBD1. This CDR3 is 17 amino acids long. The J segment lost 3 bases and the V segment lost 4 bases, leaving 14 bases of the junction unmatched. Germline V gene lookup returns CDR1 SGHRS and CDR2 YFSETQ. The CDR3 sequence is CASSMEPVGGETDTQYF. CDR3 sequence (DNA): TGCGCCAGCAGCATGGAACCAGTAGGGGGCGAGACAGATACGCAGTATTTT.

The V call is TRBV7-3, the J call TRBJ2-7; 11 bases line up with TRBD2. The J call is doubtful: the DNA matches TRBJ2-5 better. This CDR3 contains 18 residues. CDR1 and CDR2 from the germline V gene are SGHTA and FQGTGA. The CDR3 DNA reads TGTGCCAGCAGCTTGAGGGGACTAGCGGAACCCCTCGGAGAGACCCAGTACTTC. The encoded protein is CASSLRGLAEPLGETQYF.

This clonotype occurred a few times. V usage is TRBV28 and J usage is TRBJ1-1, with 8 bases that match TRBD1. After removal of 5 bases from V and 1 base from J, the junction contained 9 bases not matched to a gene. This CDR3 is built from 16 residues. Germline V gene lookup returns CDR1 MDHEN and CDR2 SYDVKM. DNA for the CDR3: TGTGCCAGCAGTGCCCGACTGGGACAGGCGAACACTGAAGCTTTCTTT. Translated: CASSARLGQANTEAFF. The variable domain in full, with the rest retrieved from reference TRBV28 and TRBJ1-1, is DVKVTQSSRYLVKRTGEKVFLECVQDMDHENMFWYRQDPGLGLRLIYFSYDVKMKEKGDIPEGYSVSREKKERFSLILESASTNQTSMYLCASSARLGQANTEAFFGQGTRLTVV.

This clonotype has just one count. The chain links TRBV9 to TRBJ1-5; D remains unclear. V lost 3 bases to trimming and J lost 6 bases, with 13 bases between them. The CDR3 runs 14 residues. Germline CDR1 is SGDLS and CDR2 is YYNGEE. This CDR3 is CASSGTPYGQPQHF. CDR3 nucleotides: TGTGCCAGCAGCGGGACCCCCTACGGTCAGCCCCAGCATTTT.

Many counts were recorded for this clonotype. The genes are TRBV20-1 and TRBJ2-7; 7 bases map to TRBD1. The CDR3 length is 14 residues. CDR1 is DFQATT and CDR2 is SNEGSKA in the germline V gene (reference sequence). The V and J ends lost 2 bases and 3 bases, in that order; junction bases with no gene match: 7. CDR3 sequence (DNA): TGCAGTGCTAGACCAGGGACAGCGGACTACGAGCAGTACTTC. Its protein product is CSARPGTADYEQYF.

The chain couples TRBV3-1 to TRBJ2-1; maybe TRBD1 (5 bases). The better agreement between TRBJ2-7 and the DNA end casts doubt on the J call. Germline values: CDR1 LGHDT, CDR2 YNNKEL (reference sequence). This CDR3 has 14 residues. The CDR3 sequence is CASRQEDEYNEQYF. The CDR3, as DNA: TGTGCCAGCAGACAGGAAGACGAGTACAATGAGCAGTACTTC.

The V gene is TRBV7-2, the J gene TRBJ2-3; D is perhaps TRBD2 (5 bases). There are 17 residues in the CDR3. Germline values: CDR1 SGHTA, CDR2 FQGNSA. Deletions cut 1 base from V and 2 bases from J, with 16 bases between. The CDR3 is CASSLGLAGLFTDTQYF. The CDR3 nucleotides read TGTGCCAGCAGCTTAGGATTGGCGGGCCTTTTCACAGATACGCAGTATTTT.

This clonotype came up a few times. The V call is TRBV5-1, the J call TRBJ2-7; D possibly corresponds to TRBD2 (5 bases). This CDR3 is 15 amino acids long. V was shortened by 0 bases and J by 0 bases, with 10 bases between the two germline ends. The germline gives CDR1 SGHRS, CDR2 YFSETQ. The CDR3 nucleotides are TGCGCCAGCAGCTTGGAACTAGGGAGCTCCTACGAGCAGTACTTC. Its translation is CASSLELGSSYEQYF.

The chain carries TRBV12-3 or TRBV12-4 and TRBJ2-6; 10 positions match TRBD2. V lost 5 bases to trimming and J lost 0 bases; unmatched junction nucleotides: 7. This CDR3 has 18 amino acids. In nucleotides, the CDR3 is TGTGCCAGCAGTCCAGGACTAGCGGCTCGCTCTGGGGCCAACGTCCTGACTTTC. Translation gives CASSPGLAARSGANVLTF.

This clonotype was detected ten times or more. This sequence joins TRBV7-9 and TRBJ2-1, with D possibly matching TRBD2 (5 bases). The ends were cut back, 3 bases at V and 7 bases at J, with 13 bases in the middle. CDR1 is SEHNR and CDR2 is FQNEAQ in the germline V gene (reference sequence). The CDR3 covers 14 residues. The DNA of the CDR3 is TGTGCCAGCAGCTTTAGCGCGAGCTGGAATGAGCAGTTCTTC. Protein product: CASSFSASWNEQFF.

The J gene is TRBJ2-1, the V gene TRBV19; no definite D call. This CDR3 region has 13 residues. The V gene's germline CDR1 is LNHDA and CDR2 SQIVND (reference sequence). The ends were cut back, 0 bases at V and 7 bases at J, with 7 bases in the middle. The CDR3 sequence is CASSIDSFNEQFF. The CDR3 DNA follows: TGTGCCAGTAGTATAGACAGCTTTAATGAGCAGTTCTTC.

The chain's CDR3 is CASTAGRAQHF. The CDR3 nucleotides read TGTGCCAGCACCGCCGGGAGGGCCCAGCATTTT. The chain recombines TRBV28 with TRBJ1-5; no clear D gene. This CDR3 region has 11 residues. The ends were cut back, 7 bases at V and 11 bases at J, with 12 bases in the middle. Germline V gives CDR1 MDHEN, CDR2 SYDVKM.

This clonotype has at least ten counts. The gene calls are TRBV7-2 and TRBJ2-5; either TRBD1 or TRBD2 may supply D (6 bases each). The V gene's germline CDR1 is SGHTA and CDR2 FQGNSA. CDR3 length: 16 amino acids. V was pared by 5 bases and J by 3 bases, with 19 bases between. The CDR3 DNA follows: TGTGCCAGCAGCATGGGCGGGACACGGGTAAAAGAGACCCAGTACTTC. Translation: CASSMGGTRVKETQYF.

This clonotype came up a few times. V and J are TRBV5-1 and TRBJ2-3; 7 bases match TRBD2. The CDR3 contains 15 residues. The junction had 5 bases not matched to a gene; V was cut back by 0 bases and J by 4 bases. Germline CDR1 and CDR2: SGHRS and YFSETQ. The CDR3 DNA reads TGCGCCAGCAGCTTGGATGCGGGAGAAGCAGATACGCAGTATTTT. It yields the protein CASSLDAGEADTQYF. Full variable domain (missing parts from reference TRBV5-1 and TRBJ2-3): KAGVTQTPRYLIKTRGQQVTLSCSPISGHRSVSWYQQTPGQGLQFLFEYFSETQRNKGNFPGRFSGRQFSNSRSEMNVSTLELGDSALYLCASSLDAGEADTQYFGPGTRLTVL.

The gene calls are TRBV21-1 and TRBJ1-2; whether TRBD1, the table's D call, matches the DNA was not checked. TRBV21-1 has pseudogene status. This CDR3 is built from 14 residues. CDR3 loop: CASSSRPGNYGYTF. CDR3 DNA sequence: TGTGCCAGCAGCTCCCGTCCTGGGAACTATGGCTACACCTTC.

Concerning this clonotype itself: This may come from a read error, since a much larger clone is one base off. The genes are TRBV25-1 and TRBJ2-5, with D possibly being TRBD1 (6 bases). The CDR3 consists of 15 residues. Germline loops: CDR1 MGHDK, CDR2 SYGVNS. V was trimmed by 4 bases and J by 0 bases, leaving 12 bases between them. CDR3 nucleotides: TGTGCCAGCAGTGTAGGACAGTGGTACCAAGAGACCCAGTACTTC. Amino acid sequence: CASSVGQWYQETQYF.

The chain has TRBV10-3 and TRBJ1-6; D gene uncertain. The CDR3 extends over 15 amino acids. V lost 2 bases to trimming and J lost 6 bases, with 11 bases between them. Germline lookup yields CDR1 ENHRY and CDR2 SYGVKD. Here the CDR3 reads CAISEVGLGNSPLHF. The DNA of the CDR3 is TGTGCCATCAGTGAGGTCGGGCTCGGTAATTCACCCCTCCACTTT.

This clonotype was found a few times. The V call is TRBV5-6, the J call TRBJ2-3, with D uncertain. With 2 bases removed from V and 9 bases from J, the gap between germline ends came to 10 bases. Germline lookup yields CDR1 SGHDT and CDR2 YYEEEE. This CDR3 spans 12 amino acids. The CDR3 DNA follows: TGTGCCAGCAGCTTAGGTCTTAGCACGCAGTATTTT. It translates to CASSLGLSTQYF.

The rearrangement joins TRBV10-3 to TRBJ2-5, with D unclear. CDR1 is ENHRY and CDR2 is SYGVKD in the germline V gene. The CDR3 loop spans 15 amino acids. Trimming cost V 0 bases and J 5 bases, with 13 bases left between them. The CDR3 loop reads CAISESKTFGETQYF. CDR3 DNA sequence: TGTGCCATCAGTGAGTCGAAGACGTTTGGGGAGACCCAGTACTTC.

The V gene is TRBV14, the J gene TRBJ2-4, with D unclear. The end of the DNA is better explained by TRBJ2-7, so the J call may be wrong. This CDR3 is built from 14 residues. Per the germline V gene, CDR1 is SGHDN and CDR2 is FVKESK. The chain's CDR3 is CASSQEIRFGEQYF. DNA for the CDR3: TGTGCCAGCAGCCAAGAGATACGGTTTGGCGAGCAGTACTTC.

The chain carries TRBV10-3 and TRBJ2-3, with D hard to call. V lost 0 bases and J lost 0, with 13 bases in between. Germline V gives CDR1 ENHRY, CDR2 SYGVKD. CDR3 length: 17 residues. CDR3 loop: CAISESSGPSSTDTQYF. The CDR3 nucleotides are TGTGCCATCAGTGAGTCTTCCGGACCCTCTAGCACAGATACGCAGTATTTT.

Only a few counts were recorded for this clonotype. The V gene is TRBV20-1, the J gene TRBJ2-3; 10 bases are a match to TRBD1. With V trimmed by 1 base and J by 4 bases, 11 bases remained unmatched. CDR3 size: 17 residues. Germline lookup yields CDR1 DFQATT and CDR2 SNEGSKA (reference sequence). The CDR3: CSARVIAGQGSSDTQYF. The CDR3 nucleotides are TGCAGTGCTAGAGTTATCGCGGGACAGGGGTCCTCAGATACGCAGTATTTT.

The chain joins TRBV4-1 to TRBJ1-1; D is ambiguous. The V gene's germline CDR1 is MGHRA and CDR2 YSYEKL. The V end was cut by 3 bases, the J end by 4 bases, with 15 bases between. The CDR3 sequence is 15 residues long. CDR3 region: CASSQGNWGGTEAFF. The CDR3 DNA reads TGCGCCAGCAGCCAGGGAAATTGGGGAGGCACTGAAGCTTTCTTT.

This chain connects TRBV18 to TRBJ1-3; 7 bases are a match to TRBD1. In germline, CDR1 is KGHSH, CDR2 LQKENI. V lost 4 bases and J lost 0; bases outside the gene matches: 6. The CDR3 has 16 residues. The CDR3 sequence: CASSLGQANSGNTIYF. Here the CDR3 DNA reads TGTGCCAGCTCACTCGGACAGGCCAACTCTGGAAACACCATATATTTT.

The rearrangement uses TRBV4-2 and TRBJ2-4; tentatively, D is TRBD2 (6 bases). Per the germline V gene, CDR1 is LGHNA and CDR2 is YNFKEQ. V lost 0 bases, J lost 3 bases, and 15 bases lay in between. The CDR3 totals 17 residues. The chain's CDR3 is CASSQDQGLLGKNIQYF. The CDR3 coding sequence is TGTGCCAGCAGCCAAGACCAGGGACTCCTTGGCAAAAACATTCAGTACTTC.